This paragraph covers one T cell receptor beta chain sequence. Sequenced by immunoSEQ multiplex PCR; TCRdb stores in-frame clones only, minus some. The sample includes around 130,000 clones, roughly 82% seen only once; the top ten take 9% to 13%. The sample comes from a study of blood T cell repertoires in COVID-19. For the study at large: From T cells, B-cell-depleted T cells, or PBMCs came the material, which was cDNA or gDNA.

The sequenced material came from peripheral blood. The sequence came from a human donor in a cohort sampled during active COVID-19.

The CDR3 DNA reads as TGTGCCAGCAGCTTAGCGGGGAGCTCCTACAATGAGCAGTTCTTC. As protein: CASSLAGSSYNEQFF. The gene calls are TRBV11-3 and TRBJ2-1; tentatively, D is TRBD2 (5 bases). Germline CDR1 and CDR2: SGHNT and YENEEA. There are 15 residues in the CDR3. V lost 1 base, J lost 0 bases, and 7 bases lay in between.